The clone carrying this T cell receptor (beta chain) was picked up many times. Antigen unknown. This CDR3 is 12 amino acids long. The V end lost 4 bases, the J end lost 7 bases, and 5 bases lay between the germline ends. The source of the sample is a study of response to subunit inactivated influenza vaccine. Study findings and constraints: Each seasonal influenza vaccination recruits few new T cells, the authors suggested.

TCRdb passed the RT-PCR reads through MiXCR, listing each CDR3 protein once. Among roughly 650,000 distinct CDR3 sequences, around 13% were seen once, and the ten largest hold 6.5% to 8%. This chain joins TRBV12-3 or TRBV12-4 and TRBJ1-6; D is ambiguous. The sample here was PBMCs from blood, taken about 14 days before vaccination. The sequence was collected from a man in his forties or fifties who received an inactivated influenza vaccine. The CDR3 sequence is CASSWPNSPLHF. CDR3 in DNA: TGTGCCAGCAGTTGGCCAAATTCACCCCTCCACTTT.